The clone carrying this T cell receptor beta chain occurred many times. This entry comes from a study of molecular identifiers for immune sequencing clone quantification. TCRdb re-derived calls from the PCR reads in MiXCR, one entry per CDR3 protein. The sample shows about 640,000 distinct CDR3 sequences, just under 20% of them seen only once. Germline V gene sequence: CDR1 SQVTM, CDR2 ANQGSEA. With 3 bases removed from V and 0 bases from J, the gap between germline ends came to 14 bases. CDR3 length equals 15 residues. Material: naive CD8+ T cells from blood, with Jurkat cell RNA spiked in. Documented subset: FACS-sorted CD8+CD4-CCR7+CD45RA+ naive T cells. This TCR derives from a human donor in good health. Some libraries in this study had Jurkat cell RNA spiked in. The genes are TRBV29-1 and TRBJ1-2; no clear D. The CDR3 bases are TGCAGCGTTGATTTCACGGGGAGACCTAACTATGGCTACACCTTC. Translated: CSVDFTGRPNYGYTF.